Each of the 25 T cell receptor beta chains below was sequenced from the same sample in a study of blood T cell repertoires in COVID-19. TCRdb's table, derived via immunoSEQ multiplex PCR, lists solely in-frame clones and lacks some. In the table there are about 340,000 clones, 91% of which are singletons. Sequencing used peripheral blood. These TCRs come from a woman under 30 who had recovered from COVID-19.

This rearrangement joins TRBV11-3 to TRBJ2-5; D not certain. The V gene's germline CDR1 is SGHNT and CDR2 YENEEA. The CDR3 loop spans 15 amino acids. Trimming took off 1 base at V and 5 bases at J, with 14 bases between the two ends. CDR3: CASSLVSGFGETQYF. The CDR3 bases are TGTGCCAGCAGCTTAGTATCCGGGTTTGGGGAGACCCAGTACTTC.

This rearrangement joins TRBV10-2 to TRBJ2-7, with D perhaps matching TRBD2 (5 bases). With 8 bases removed from V and 0 bases from J, the gap between germline ends came to 14 bases. The germline V gene encodes CDR1 WSHSY and CDR2 SAAADI. CDR3 length: 14 residues. The CDR3 region is CASSGVQSSYEQYV. The CDR3, as DNA: TGCGCCAGCTCCGGGGTGCAAAGCTCCTACGAGCAGTACGTC.

The chain combines TRBV6-4 with TRBJ2-2; possibly TRBD2 for D (7 bases). This CDR3 has 19 residues. Germline CDR1 MRHNA, CDR2 SNTAGT. With 10 bases removed from V and 1 base from J, the gap between germline ends came to 28 bases. The CDR3 DNA reads TGTGCCAACTCCTCGCGGGGGCAATTCTTTCCTGAGAACACCGGGGAGCTGTTTTTT. It yields the protein CANSSRGQFFPENTGELFF.

The chain joins TRBV7-2 to TRBJ1-1; perhaps TRBD1 as D (5 bases). The CDR3 runs to 14 residues. Germline loops: CDR1 SGHTA, CDR2 FQGNSA. V lost 4 bases and J lost 1, with 10 bases in between. CDR3 sequence reads: CASSSGGGNTEAFF. The CDR3 DNA sequence: TGTGCCAGCAGCTCTGGGGGGGGGAACACTGAAGCTTTCTTT.

V usage is TRBV18 and J usage is TRBJ1-2; D not resolved. Trimming took off 6 bases at V and 2 bases at J, with 10 bases between the two ends. The CDR3 is 13 residues long. Germline V gene sequence: CDR1 KGHSH, CDR2 LQKENI. The CDR3 loop is CASSQTVNYGYTF. In DNA, the CDR3 is TGTGCCAGCTCGCAAACAGTCAACTATGGCTACACCTTC.

The gene calls are TRBV19 and TRBJ1-3, with 7 bases identical to TRBD1. V trimming: 0 bases; J trimming: 0 bases; junction bases outside the gene matches: 2. This CDR3 is built from 16 residues. Germline loops: CDR1 LNHDA, CDR2 SQIVND (reference sequence). CDR3 amino acids: CASSIDRGSSGNTIYF. The CDR3 DNA reads as TGTGCCAGTAGTATAGACAGGGGGAGCTCTGGAAACACCATATATTTT.

The chain uses TRBV4-1 and TRBJ2-1; 10 bases match TRBD2. The V gene's germline CDR1 is MGHRA and CDR2 YSYEKL. Trimming took 4 bases from V and 5 from J; bases not matched to a gene: 14. The CDR3 sequence is 18 residues long. The DNA for the CDR3 is TGCGCCAGCAGCCGTCTAGCGGGAGTGAAATCCAAGGACAATGAGCAGTTCTTC. It specifies CASSRLAGVKSKDNEQFF.

The J gene is TRBJ1-5, the V gene TRBV2, with no clear D. This CDR3 is 13 amino acids long. The V end was cut by 4 bases, the J end by 4 bases, with 8 bases between. CDR1 and CDR2 from the germline V gene are SNHLY and FYNNEI. The CDR3 protein is CASSGHLNQPQHF. As DNA, the CDR3 is TGTGCCAGCAGTGGACACTTAAATCAGCCCCAGCATTTT.

The genes are TRBV4-3 and TRBJ2-3; 8 bases fit TRBD2. Germline loops: CDR1 LGHNA, CDR2 YSLEER. The CDR3 is 15 amino acids. V trimming: 4 bases; J trimming: 6 bases; junction bases outside the gene matches: 9. CDR3 coding DNA: TGCGCCAGCAGCCGGCGGGGACTAGGAGCCGATACGCAGTATTTT. Amino acids: CASSRRGLGADTQYF.

The chain is built from TRBV6-5 and TRBJ2-7, with TRBD1 identical over 12 bases. This CDR3 has 15 amino acids. Germline V gene lookup returns CDR1 MNHEY and CDR2 SVGAGI. The V and J ends lost 6 bases and 3 bases, in that order; junction bases with no gene match: 6. The CDR3 sequence is CASRAGTGGIYEQYV. The CDR3 coding sequence is TGTGCCAGCAGGGCCGGGACAGGGGGCATCTACGAGCAGTACGTC.

J is TRBJ2-1 and V is TRBV5-4; D gene ambiguous. From germline, CDR1 is SGHNT and CDR2 YYREEE (reference sequence). The CDR3 length is 15 residues. Between the trimmed V and J ends, which lost 5 bases and 0 bases, there was a span of 12 bases. CDR3 DNA: TGTGCCAGCAGACCCACTGAGAGCTCCTACAATGAGCAGTTCTTC. Protein product: CASRPTESSYNEQFF.

The chain combines TRBV13 with TRBJ2-3; TRBD1 might be the D (5 bases). Trimming left V 4 bases short and J 4 bases short, with 21 bases between. Germline CDR1 and CDR2: PRHDT and FYEKMQ (reference sequence). CDR3 length: 17 residues. CDR3 sequence: CASSSTAEAGPPDTQYF. The CDR3 region has the DNA TGTGCCAGCAGCTCCACTGCCGAAGCAGGGCCTCCAGATACGCAGTATTTT.

V and J are TRBV29-1 and TRBJ1-2; tentative D call: TRBD1 (6 bases). V shed 3 bases and J shed 1 base, with 9 bases lying between them. The CDR3 totals 13 residues. Germline V gene lookup returns CDR1 SQVTM and CDR2 ANQGSEA. CDR3 residues: CSVDGGHNYGYTF. The CDR3, as DNA: TGCAGCGTTGATGGGGGCCATAACTATGGCTACACCTTC.

The V and J genes are TRBV6-2 or TRBV6-3 and TRBJ2-2; D might be TRBD1 (5 bases). The CDR3 totals 15 residues. The V end was cut by 6 bases, the J end by 5 bases, with 16 bases between. Per the germline V gene, CDR1 is MNHEY and CDR2 is SVGEGT. In nucleotides, the CDR3 is TGTGCCAGCAGCCGGACATCGCTCTGGACCGGGGAGCTGTTTTTT. This translates into CASSRTSLWTGELFF.

The V and J genes are TRBV6-2 or TRBV6-3 and TRBJ1-1; possibly TRBD1 for D (5 bases). Deletions cut 7 bases from V and 1 base from J, with 10 bases between. CDR1 and CDR2 from the germline V gene are MNHEY and SVGEGT. The CDR3 extends over 13 amino acids. The CDR3 loop is CASTPGQNTEAFF. The CDR3 DNA sequence: TGTGCCAGCACCCCCGGACAGAACACTGAAGCTTTCTTT.

This clone was seen only once. The chain couples TRBV30 to TRBJ1-3; the D is unclear. Trimming removed 2 bases at V and 7 bases at J, with 12 bases between. Germline V gene data show CDR1 as GTSNPN and CDR2 as SVGIG (reference sequence). There are 13 residues in the CDR3. The CDR3 is CAWSTNIGNTIYF. As DNA, the CDR3 is TGTGCCTGGAGTACCAACATCGGGAACACCATATATTTT. The full variable domain, completed using reference TRBV30 and TRBJ1-3, is SQTIHQWPATLVQPVGSPLSLECTVEGTSNPNLYWYRQAAGRGLQLLFYSVGIGQISSEVPQNLSASRPQDRQFILSSKKLLLSDSGFYLCAWSTNIGNTIYFGEGSWLTVV.

The chain employs TRBV6-2 or TRBV6-3 and TRBJ1-5; D call uncertain. The V and J ends lost 4 bases and 3 bases respectively, with 10 bases between them. Germline V gene lookup returns CDR1 MNHEY and CDR2 SVGEGT. The CDR3 has 14 amino acids. DNA of the CDR3: TGTGCCAGCAGTTTTCCCGGGATCAATCAGCCCCAGCATTTT. It yields the protein CASSFPGINQPQHF.

The rearrangement links TRBV4-3 to TRBJ2-1; the D gene is possibly TRBD2 (5 bases). Trimming cost V 0 bases and J 5 bases, with 11 bases left between them. CDR3 length equals 15 residues. The germline V gene encodes CDR1 LGHNA and CDR2 YSLEER. The DNA for the CDR3 is TGCGCCAGCAGCCAAGATATCACTAGAGACAATGAGCAGTTCTTC. It yields the protein CASSQDITRDNEQFF.

The gene calls are TRBV10-3 and TRBJ1-1; a weak D match, TRBD1 (6 bases). Deletions cut 0 bases from V and 1 base from J, with 9 bases between. The CDR3 has 15 residues. From germline, CDR1 is ENHRY and CDR2 SYGVKD. The chain's CDR3 is CAISESTGQNTEAFF. Written as DNA, the CDR3 is TGTGCCATCAGTGAGTCCACAGGGCAGAACACTGAAGCTTTCTTT.

The gene calls are TRBV6-2 or TRBV6-3 and TRBJ2-4, with TRBD2 matching over 10 bases. The junction had 8 bases not matched to a gene; V was cut back by 6 bases and J by 6 bases. This CDR3 has 15 amino acids. CDR1 MNHEY and CDR2 SVGEGT come from the germline V gene. CDR3 DNA sequence: TGTGCCAGCAGCTCTAGCGGGAGTGCTGGAAACATTCAGTACTTC. This codes for CASSSSGSAGNIQYF.

The rearrangement joins TRBV5-4 to TRBJ2-1; 10 positions agree with TRBD2. Germline V gives CDR1 SGHNT, CDR2 YYREEE (reference sequence). This CDR3 region has 14 residues. V gave up 4 bases and J gave up 7 bases; unmatched junction bases: 5. This CDR3 reads CASSGATSGNEQFF. The CDR3 nucleotides are TGTGCCAGCAGCGGGGCGACTAGCGGGAATGAGCAGTTCTTC.

The chain's CDR3 is CASSSPGVAKNIQYF. DNA for the CDR3: TGTGCCAGTAGTAGTCCCGGGGTGGCCAAAAACATTCAGTACTTC. The chain links TRBV19 to TRBJ2-4; D is possibly TRBD2 (5 bases). Germline CDR1 LNHDA, CDR2 SQIVND (reference sequence). The V and J ends lost 4 bases and 1 base respectively, with 11 bases between them. The CDR3 extends over 15 amino acids.

The CDR3 nucleotides read TGTGCCAGCAGGACAGGGACCGCTGAAGCTTTCTTT. It encodes CASRTGTAEAFF. V is TRBV2 and J is TRBJ1-1, with 7 bases aligning to TRBD1. The germline CDR1 and CDR2 sequences are SNHLY and FYNNEI. CDR3 length: 12 amino acids. The trim removed 6 bases at V and 6 bases at J, leaving 4 bases unmatched.

The rearrangement joins TRBV18 to TRBJ2-5, with 7 bases that match TRBD2. V shed 3 bases, J shed 5 bases, and the junction held 3 bases outside the gene matches. In germline, CDR1 is KGHSH, CDR2 LQKENI. The CDR3 loop spans 13 amino acids. DNA for the CDR3: TGTGCCAGCTCACCGCGGGGGTTGGAGACCCAGTACTTC. Protein sequence: CASSPRGLETQYF.

The CDR3, as DNA: TGTGCCAGCAGTACCGCAGAGCTATACACTATGAACACTGAAGCTTTCTTT. Its translation: CASSTAELYTMNTEAFF. The chain combines TRBV2 with TRBJ1-1; D remains unclear. V shed 5 bases and J shed 0 bases, with 19 bases lying between them. The CDR3 loop spans 17 amino acids. CDR1 is SNHLY and CDR2 is FYNNEI in the germline V gene.